A single sample is the source of the 12 T cell receptor beta chains below, sequenced in a study of vaccination and CD4 T cells after COVID-19. Cultured CD4+ T cells had their DNA profiled by the Oncomine TCR Beta short-read assay. TCRdb analysed the PCR reads with MiXCR anew, one entry per CDR3 protein. This table holds 6,500 to 9,000 distinct CDR3 sequences, around 20% found once. The treatment is: approximately 10-day PBMC culture with coronavirus spike peptide pools or control peptides (ViraFEST assay). Antigen specificity for these receptors is unknown. The sample in question was CD4+ T cells from blood, cultured in vitro, obtained after SARS-CoV-2 vaccination. The receptors derive from a human donor who had recovered from COVID-19.

J is TRBJ1-5 and V is TRBV12-3 or TRBV12-4; D not resolved. Trimming took 7 bases from V and 1 from J, leaving 8 bases between them. This CDR3 is built from 13 residues. DNA of the CDR3: TGTGCCAGCACCCTGACCAGCAATCAGCCCCAGCATTTT. It is translated as CASTLTSNQPQHF.

This rearrangement joins TRBV19 to TRBJ1-5; no reliable D call. Germline loops: CDR1 LNHDA, CDR2 SQIVND (reference sequence). CDR3 size: 15 residues. V was cut by 6 bases and J by 2 bases, with 14 bases left in between. Here the CDR3 reads CASRGARMGNQPQHF. As DNA, the CDR3 is TGTGCCAGTAGGGGAGCCCGGATGGGCAATCAGCCCCAGCATTTT.

The chain recombines TRBV5-6 with TRBJ2-5, with 7 bases lining up with TRBD1. Per germline, CDR1 SGHDT and CDR2 YYEEEE. J lost 2 bases, V lost 2 bases, and 9 bases had no gene match. This CDR3 comprises 16 residues. CDR3 amino acids: CASSFLEWDRQETQYF. CDR3 coding DNA: TGTGCCAGCAGCTTTCTTGAATGGGACAGACAAGAGACCCAGTACTTC.

By share, this clonotype counts as medium-sized (0.01 to 0.1%). The gene calls are TRBV28 and TRBJ1-5; a possible D gene is TRBD1 (6 bases). V lost 6 bases and J lost 9, with 18 bases in between. This CDR3 is built from 14 residues. The germline V gene has CDR1 MDHEN and CDR2 SYDVKM. The CDR3 spells CASSPKGGLWPQHF. CDR3 DNA sequence: TGTGCCAGCAGCCCCAAAGGGGGACTTTGGCCCCAGCATTTT.

This clonotype has more than one count but fewer than ten. The chain employs TRBV27 and TRBJ1-1; TRBD1 is a possible D gene (6 bases). This CDR3 is built from 14 residues. The germline gives CDR1 MNHEY, CDR2 SMNVEV (reference sequence). V lost 5 bases to trimming and J lost 7 bases, with 17 bases between them. DNA for the CDR3: TGTGCCAGCAGTCCCACGACAGGATTCAATGAAGCTTTCTTT. Translating it yields CASSPTTGFNEAFF.

By share of the sample, this clonotype is medium-sized. The chain carries TRBV7-2 and TRBJ1-2, with D unresolved. This CDR3 has 13 amino acids. The germline V and J ends were trimmed by 4 bases and 8 bases, with 14 bases remaining between them. Germline loops: CDR1 SGHTA, CDR2 FQGNSA. In nucleotides, the CDR3 is TGTGCCAGCAGCTCCTACCTAACCTCGGGCTACACCTTC. Translating it yields CASSSYLTSGYTF.

This clonotype is labeled medium-sized (0.01 to 0.1%). The chain combines TRBV20-1 with TRBJ1-6; TRBD1 aligns across 9 bases. Germline CDR1 is DFQATT and CDR2 is SNEGSKA (reference sequence). The CDR3 runs 15 residues. J was trimmed by 9 bases and V by 0 bases; bases with no gene match: 6. CDR3 sequence (DNA): TGCAGTGCTAGAGATGTGGGACAGGGTGTTTCACCCCTCCACTTT. It encodes CSARDVGQGVSPLHF.

This chain uses TRBV4-2 with TRBJ1-5, with 9 bases lining up with TRBD1. Germline V CDR1 and CDR2: LGHNA, YNFKEQ. The CDR3 runs to 16 residues. Trimming took 1 base from V and 3 from J; bases not matched to a gene: 4. CDR3 loop: CASSQGQGGNNQPQHF. CDR3 nucleotides: TGTGCCAGCAGCCAAGGACAGGGGGGGAACAATCAGCCCCAGCATTTT.

This clonotype has more than one count but fewer than ten. This chain uses TRBV2 with TRBJ1-2, with D hard to call. The CDR3 runs 12 residues. Looked up from germline, CDR1 is SNHLY and CDR2 is FYNNEI. The germline V and J ends were trimmed by 5 bases and 2 bases, with 6 bases remaining between them. The CDR3 reads CASSPNNYGYTF. The CDR3, as DNA: TGTGCCAGCAGTCCGAACAACTATGGCTACACCTTC.

This clonotype occurred a few times. The chain combines TRBV5-8 with TRBJ2-5; TRBD2 aligns across 9 bases. The V gene end was trimmed by 5 bases and the J gene end by 5 bases; junction bases not matched to a gene: 13. CDR3 length: 16 residues. Germline loops: CDR1 SGHTS, CDR2 YDEGEE. CDR3 coding DNA: TGTGCCAGCAGTAAGGGCGGGAGGGCCATCCACGAGACCCAGTACTTC. Amino acid sequence: CASSKGGRAIHETQYF.

In this sample, this clonotype turned up a few times. For the CDR3, the DNA is TGCGCCAGCAGTGACCCACAGGGGGCGAAGTACTTC. Translation gives CASSDPQGAKYF. The rearrangement uses TRBV10-1 and TRBJ2-7; 9 bases fit TRBD1. CDR1 WNHNN and CDR2 SYGVQD come from the germline V gene (reference sequence). Unmatched junction bases numbered 5, after V lost 3 bases and J lost 11 bases. The CDR3 covers 12 residues.

In this sample, this clonotype turned up a few times. The CDR3 reads CASSLGEGTDTQYF. The CDR3 nucleotides are TGTGCCAGCAGCTTGGGCGAAGGAACAGATACGCAGTATTTT. This sequence joins TRBV7-9 and TRBJ2-3; no clear D. Germline lookup yields CDR1 SEHNR and CDR2 FQNEAQ (reference sequence). V lost 3 bases and J lost 3, with 10 bases in between. This CDR3 is built from 14 residues.